This T cell receptor beta chain was observed in a study of blood T cell repertoires in COVID-19. Study information: Acute and convalescent COVID-19 specimens originated in the United States, Italy and Spain.

V was pared by 3 bases and J by 5 bases, with 10 bases of the junction left unmatched. The CDR3 totals 15 residues. Looked up from germline, CDR1 is SGHDT and CDR2 is YYEEEE. Some clones are missing from TCRdb's copy, which holds only in-frame ones; the method was immunoSEQ multiplex PCR. This sample has 60,000 or so clones, with around 90% found just once. Sequencing was performed on peripheral blood. This sequence joins TRBV5-6 and TRBJ2-5; TRBD1 matches at 7 bases. The TCR comes from a man between 60 and 75 years old with acute or convalescent COVID-19. The CDR3 reads CASSYRIGGRETQYF. In nucleotides, the CDR3 is TGTGCCAGCAGCTATAGGATAGGGGGCCGGGAGACCCAGTACTTC.